This T cell receptor beta chain was sequenced for a study of T cell responses to AZD1222 COVID-19 vaccine. Only in-frame clones appear in the TCRdb table, and some are missing; sequencing was by immunoSEQ multiplex PCR. The sample consists of tens of thousands of clones, roughly 89% of them appearing once. Study results and limitations: No day 14 peak samples; only post-peak repertoires were characterized. Donors, mostly white British, included more females; clonal diversity was possibly underestimated.

Details on this clone: The antigen remains undetermined.

The CDR3 has 15 residues. CDR1 is SGHNT and CDR2 is YENEEA in the germline V gene. J gave up 0 bases and V 5 bases, and 7 bases lay outside the gene matches. Second-dose recipients at about 4 or about 12 weeks were treated as one pooled group. This rearrangement joins TRBV11-3 to TRBJ2-7; the match to TRBD2 covers 7 bases. The clonotype was recovered from an adult who received the AZD1222 COVID-19 vaccine. The source material was peripheral blood, sampled 28 days after the second AZD1222 dose. The CDR3 spells CASSPGGGSSYEQYF. The CDR3 bases are TGTGCCAGCAGCCCCGGCGGGGGTAGCTCCTACGAGCAGTACTTC. The full variable domain, its missing parts supplied by reference TRBV11-3 and TRBJ2-7, is EAGVVQSPRYKIIEKKQPVAFWCNPISGHNTLYWYLQNLGQGPELLIRYENEEAVDDSQLPKDRFSAERLKGVDSTLKIQPAELGDSAVYLCASSPGGGSSYEQYFGPGTRLTVT.